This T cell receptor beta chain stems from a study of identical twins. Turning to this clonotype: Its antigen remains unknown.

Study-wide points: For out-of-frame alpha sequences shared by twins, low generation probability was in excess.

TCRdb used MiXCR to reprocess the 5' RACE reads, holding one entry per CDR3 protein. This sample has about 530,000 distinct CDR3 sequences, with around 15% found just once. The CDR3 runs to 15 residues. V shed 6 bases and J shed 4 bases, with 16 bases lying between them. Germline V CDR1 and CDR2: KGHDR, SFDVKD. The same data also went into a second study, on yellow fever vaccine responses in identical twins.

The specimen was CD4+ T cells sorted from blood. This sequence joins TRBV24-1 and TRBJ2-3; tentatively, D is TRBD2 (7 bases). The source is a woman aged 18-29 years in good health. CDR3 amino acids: CATSPHDGGPDTQYF. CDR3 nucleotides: TGTGCCACCAGTCCTCATGACGGGGGGCCAGATACGCAGTATTTT.